The 3 T cell receptor beta chains listed next were all sequenced from one sample in a study of Ad26.COV2.S vaccination and SARS-CoV-2 variants. This sample's treatment: 19 received Ad26.COV2.S at low or high dose, single or two shots; five or six received placebo; per-sample allocation not given. After the first vaccine or placebo injection, samples were drawn on day 63. Repertoires were generated with immunoSEQ multiplex PCR, while TCRdb's copy carries only in-frame clones and drops some. The table lists 200,000 to 250,000 clones, more than 75% of them singletons. This specimen was peripheral blood, taken in a trial of Ad26.COV2.S vaccine versus placebo. These receptors were taken from a person between 18 and 65 years old who received the Ad26.COV2.S COVID-19 vaccine or a placebo.

This sequence joins TRBV16 and TRBJ1-2; D is ambiguous. Deletions cut 3 bases from V and 8 bases from J, with 7 bases between. Germline CDR1 reads KGHSY; CDR2 reads FQNENV. This CDR3 has 11 residues. CDR3: CASSQVSGYTF. Written as DNA, the CDR3 is TGTGCCAGCAGCCAGGTGTCCGGCTACACCTTC.

This clone has a single count. The chain combines TRBV20-1 with TRBJ2-1; 7 nucleotides align to TRBD2. V dropped 3 bases and J dropped 9; count of bases not matched to a gene: 11. The length of the CDR3 is 14 residues. Looked up from germline, CDR1 is DFQATT and CDR2 is SNEGSKA (reference sequence). This CDR3 reads CSASGGTSEGEQFF. The CDR3 DNA follows: TGCAGTGCTAGTGGGGGAACTAGCGAGGGTGAGCAGTTCTTC.

The rearrangement uses TRBV19 and TRBJ2-7, with 11 bases that match TRBD2. The CDR3 length is 14 residues. In germline, CDR1 is LNHDA, CDR2 SQIVND (reference sequence). V lost 4 bases and J lost 3; bases outside the gene matches: 2. CDR3 loop: CASSRGLAVYEQYF. The CDR3 DNA reads as TGTGCCAGTAGTAGGGGACTAGCGGTCTACGAGCAGTACTTC. The full variable domain, with the rest looked up from reference TRBV19 and TRBJ2-7, is DGGITQSPKYLFRKEGQNVTLSCEQNLNHDAMYWYRQDPGQGLRLIYYSQIVNDFQKGDIAEGYSVSREKKESFPLTVTSAQKNPTAFYLCASSRGLAVYEQYFGPGTRLTVT.